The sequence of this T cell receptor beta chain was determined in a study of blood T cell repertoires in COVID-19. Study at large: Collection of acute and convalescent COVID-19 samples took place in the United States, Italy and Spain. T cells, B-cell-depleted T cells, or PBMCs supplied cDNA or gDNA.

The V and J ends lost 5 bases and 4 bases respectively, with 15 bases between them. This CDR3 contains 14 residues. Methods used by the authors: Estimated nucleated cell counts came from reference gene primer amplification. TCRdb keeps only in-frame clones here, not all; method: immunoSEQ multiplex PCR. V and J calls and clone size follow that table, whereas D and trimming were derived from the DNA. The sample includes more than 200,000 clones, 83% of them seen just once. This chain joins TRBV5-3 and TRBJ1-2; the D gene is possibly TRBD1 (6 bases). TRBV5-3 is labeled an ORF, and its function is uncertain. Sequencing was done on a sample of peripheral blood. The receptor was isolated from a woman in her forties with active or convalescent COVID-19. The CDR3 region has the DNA TGTGCCAGAAGTTCTACCTCAGGGGCCTATGGCTACACCTTC. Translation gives CARSSTSGAYGYTF.